One sample yielded the 21 T cell receptor beta chains listed below, sequenced in a study of cytotoxic CD8 clonotypes in ibrutinib-treated CLL. Method: immunoSEQ multiplex PCR; TCRdb's copy keeps in-frame clones and lacks some. This sample carries roughly 220,000 clones, 79% of them seen once, and the ten largest clones take about an eighth. Sequencing used PBMCs, obtained after 12 months of ibrutinib treatment. These receptors came from a human donor with chronic lymphocytic leukemia.

This clone was detected once. V gene TRBV15 combines with J gene TRBJ1-4; D gene uncertain. The germline V gene encodes CDR1 LNHNV and CDR2 YYDKDF (reference sequence). The length of the CDR3 is 14 residues. V was cut by 2 bases and J by 7 bases, with 11 bases left in between. The CDR3 region has the DNA TGTGCCACCAGCAGACCCTTCACCGGTGAAAAACTGTTTTTT. Translated: CATSRPFTGEKLFF.

By proportion, this clone is medium-sized. The chain is built from TRBV6-1 and TRBJ2-3; 11 bases map to TRBD2. The V and J ends lost 4 bases and 1 base, in that order; junction bases with no gene match: 1. Germline CDR1 reads MNHNS; CDR2 reads SASEGT. The CDR3 contains 15 residues. CDR3 in amino acids: CASSVLAGGTDTQYF. CDR3 coding DNA: TGTGCCAGCAGTGTACTAGCGGGGGGCACAGATACGCAGTATTTT.

The chain is built from TRBV27 and TRBJ1-5, with no clear D. Germline CDR1 MNHEY, CDR2 SMNVEV (reference sequence). The CDR3 loop spans 13 amino acids. V lost 3 bases to trimming and J lost 5 bases, with 8 bases between them. CDR3 sequence: CASSLYRDQPQHF. The CDR3 region has the DNA TGTGCCAGCAGTTTGTATAGAGATCAGCCCCAGCATTTT.

The chain recombines TRBV19 with TRBJ1-1, with 8 bases matching TRBD1. Trimming at V came to 10 bases and at J to 1 base, leaving 20 bases not matched to a gene. This CDR3 region has 18 residues. In germline, CDR1 is LNHDA, CDR2 SQIVND (reference sequence). CDR3 sequence: CAKPFRGQGWSKNTEAFF. For the CDR3, the DNA is TGTGCCAAACCATTCCGCGGACAGGGATGGAGTAAGAACACTGAAGCTTTCTTT. The full variable domain, with the rest looked up from reference TRBV19 and TRBJ1-1, is DGGITQSPKYLFRKEGQNVTLSCEQNLNHDAMYWYRQDPGQGLRLIYYSQIVNDFQKGDIAEGYSVSREKKESFPLTVTSAQKNPTAFYLCAKPFRGQGWSKNTEAFFGQGTRLTVV.

The gene calls are TRBV5-1 and TRBJ1-2, with 9 bases aligning to TRBD1. V shed 5 bases, J shed 8 bases, and the junction held 7 bases outside the gene matches. The germline gives CDR1 SGHRS, CDR2 YFSETQ. The CDR3 has 13 amino acids. In DNA form, the CDR3 reads TGCGCCAGCAGTCCGGGACAGGGTATAGGCTACACCTTC. Encoded protein: CASSPGQGIGYTF.

This sequence joins TRBV2 and TRBJ1-1; unclear D gene. This CDR3 contains 13 residues. The germline CDR1 and CDR2 sequences are SNHLY and FYNNEI. The V end was cut by 1 base, the J end by 4 bases, with 7 bases between. Here the CDR3 DNA reads TGTGCCAGCAGTGAAGGGGCTCGCACTGAAGCTTTCTTT. This sequence encodes CASSEGARTEAFF.

The rearrangement uses TRBV7-8 and TRBJ2-6; 13 positions agree with TRBD2. Trimming took 8 bases from V and 4 from J; bases not matched to a gene: 11. Per the germline V gene, CDR1 is SGHVS and CDR2 is FQNEAQ. The CDR3 has 18 amino acids. CDR3 amino acids: CASRGPGLAGLGANVLTF. In DNA form, the CDR3 reads TGTGCCAGCCGGGGACCGGGACTAGCGGGGCTAGGGGCCAACGTCCTGACTTTC.

The rearrangement links TRBV9 to TRBJ1-3, with unresolved D. The CDR3 has 16 residues. Germline V CDR1 and CDR2: SGDLS, YYNGEE. Between the trimmed V and J ends, which lost 0 bases and 2 bases, there was a span of 12 bases. CDR3 in DNA: TGTGCCAGCAGCGTAGGCCCTACACTAACTGGAAACACCATATATTTT. Its translation is CASSVGPTLTGNTIYF.

The V call is TRBV27, the J call TRBJ1-6, with 7 bases that match TRBD1. Germline V gene sequence: CDR1 MNHEY, CDR2 SMNVEV (reference sequence). J was trimmed by 10 bases and V by 3 bases; bases with no gene match: 12. The CDR3 sequence is 16 residues long. Here the CDR3 reads CASSLQGGPGWSPLHF. The DNA for the CDR3 is TGTGCCAGCAGTTTGCAAGGGGGCCCCGGTTGGTCACCCCTCCACTTT.

The chain recombines TRBV6-6 with TRBJ2-7; a possible D gene is TRBD1 (5 bases). V was cut by 0 bases and J by 3 bases, with 9 bases left in between. CDR3 size: 14 residues. Germline values: CDR1 MNHNY, CDR2 SVGAGI (reference sequence). In DNA form, the CDR3 reads TGTGCCAGCAGTTACTCGGCAGGGTTCTACGAGCAGTACTTC. Protein: CASSYSAGFYEQYF.

Here the CDR3 DNA reads TGTGCCAGCAGCCCGGGACAAGCTATCTACGAGCAGTACTTC. Translated: CASSPGQAIYEQYF. V and J are TRBV6-6 and TRBJ2-7; tentatively, D is TRBD1 (6 bases). The CDR3 contains 14 residues. The V and J ends lost 6 bases and 3 bases respectively, with 15 bases between them. The germline gives CDR1 MNHNY, CDR2 SVGAGI (reference sequence).

The V gene is TRBV18, the J gene TRBJ2-7; TRBD1 aligns across 9 bases. There are 14 residues in the CDR3. The V gene's germline CDR1 is KGHSH and CDR2 LQKENI. V gave up 5 bases and J gave up 2 bases; unmatched junction bases: 4. CDR3 in DNA: TGTGCCAGCTCAGTGGGACAGGGAACCTACGAGCAGTACTTC. As protein: CASSVGQGTYEQYF.

The chain has TRBV7-2 and TRBJ2-1; D remains ambiguous. This CDR3 region has 13 residues. Trimming stripped 5 bases from V and 7 bases from J, with 12 bases between. In germline, CDR1 is SGHTA, CDR2 FQGNSA. The CDR3 nucleotides read TGTGCCAGCAGCCCCCACCCTTCTAATGAGCAGTTCTTC. It codes for CASSPHPSNEQFF.

The genes are TRBV27 and TRBJ2-7; D call uncertain. The germline gives CDR1 MNHEY, CDR2 SMNVEV (reference sequence). The ends were cut back, 6 bases at V and 6 bases at J, with 15 bases in the middle. The CDR3 covers 13 residues. The CDR3 sequence: CASSHGQELEQYF. The CDR3 bases are TGTGCCAGCAGCCACGGGCAAGAACTCGAGCAGTACTTC.

The chain is built from TRBV4-1 and TRBJ2-1; 7 bases are a match to TRBD1. Germline values: CDR1 MGHRA, CDR2 YSYEKL. The trim removed 5 bases at V and 1 base at J, leaving 8 bases unmatched. This CDR3 is built from 16 residues. CDR3 DNA: TGCGCCAGCAGCTTACTCTGGACAGGATCCTACAATGAGCAGTTCTTC. This sequence encodes CASSLLWTGSYNEQFF.

This sequence joins TRBV7-9 and TRBJ2-7; 11 bases line up with TRBD1. Trimming cost V 5 bases and J 3 bases; bases outside gene matches: 9. Germline V gives CDR1 SEHNR, CDR2 FQNEAQ (reference sequence). The CDR3 consists of 16 residues. The CDR3 spells CASSPIPGQGVYEQYF. DNA of the CDR3: TGTGCCAGCAGCCCCATCCCGGGACAGGGGGTCTACGAGCAGTACTTC. The variable domain in full, with the rest retrieved from reference TRBV7-9 and TRBJ2-7, is DTGVSQNPRHKITKRGQNVTFRCDPISEHNRLYWYRQTLGQGPEFLTYFQNEAQLEKSRLLSDRFSAERPKGSFSTLEIQRTEQGDSAMYLCASSPIPGQGVYEQYFGPGTRLTVT.

This chain uses TRBV9 with TRBJ2-3, with TRBD2 identical over 10 bases. Germline V gene lookup returns CDR1 SGDLS and CDR2 YYNGEE. V shed 5 bases and J 0 bases; nucleotides not matched to a gene: 12. The CDR3 sequence is 18 residues long. The CDR3 spells CASSGGASGGSSTDTQYF. CDR3 bases: TGTGCCAGCAGTGGTGGGGCTAGCGGGGGATCTAGCACAGATACGCAGTATTTT.

The gene calls are TRBV19 and TRBJ2-4; 8 nucleotides align to TRBD2. CDR1 LNHDA and CDR2 SQIVND come from the germline V gene (reference sequence). CDR3 length: 16 residues. The J segment lost 0 bases and the V segment lost 3 bases, leaving 4 bases of the junction unmatched. The DNA for the CDR3 is TGTGCCAGTAGTATGGGACTAGGACTAGCCAAAAACATTCAGTACTTC. As protein: CASSMGLGLAKNIQYF.

The J gene is TRBJ1-3, the V gene TRBV2; the match to TRBD1 covers 9 bases. The J segment lost 3 bases and the V segment lost 6 bases, leaving 9 bases of the junction unmatched. CDR3 length: 16 residues. Germline loops: CDR1 SNHLY, CDR2 FYNNEI. CDR3 sequence (DNA): TGTGCCAGCAGGGACCTACAGGGGGCGCTTGGAAACACCATATATTTT. It codes for CASRDLQGALGNTIYF.

The V and J genes are TRBV2 and TRBJ2-3, with D possibly TRBD1 on 5 matching bases. Germline CDR1 reads SNHLY; CDR2 reads FYNNEI. With 7 bases removed from V and 2 bases from J, the gap between germline ends came to 10 bases. The CDR3 has 13 residues. CDR3 sequence: CASIPTDTDTQYF. In DNA form, the CDR3 reads TGTGCCAGCATACCGACAGACACAGATACGCAGTATTTT.

This clone has just one count. This chain connects TRBV6-6 to TRBJ1-5, with 8 bases identical to TRBD1. V shed 6 bases and J 0 bases; nucleotides not matched to a gene: 4. CDR1 and CDR2 (germline): MNHNY, SVGAGI (reference sequence). The CDR3 spans 15 residues. CDR3 in DNA: TGTGCCAGCAGAACGGACAGGGATAGCAATCAGCCCCAGCATTTT. The encoded protein is CASRTDRDSNQPQHF.